Listed below are T cell receptor beta chains from one sample, sequenced in a study of blood T cells in healthy people across ages. TCRdb processed the 5' RACE reads anew with MiXCR; each CDR3 protein has one entry. The sample shows around 1,900,000 distinct CDR3 sequences, about two fifths of them seen only once. Sequencing input: blood. The source is a human donor in good health. CDR3s include the opening cysteine and the closing phenylalanine or tryptophan. A D gene is named only where the DNA matches it firmly. A clone size is listed for some rows: how often the clone was seen (once, few, many), or a class if it is expanded.

size,J,V,D,DNA,CDR3
once,TRBJ2-3,TRBV7-9,-,TGTGCCAGCAGCTTAGAGTCTAGCGTCACAGATACGCAGTATTTT,CASSLESSVTDTQYF
-,TRBJ2-1,TRBV4-3,-,TGCGCCAGCAGCCAAGACGGGGATTTGGGCAATGAGCAGTTCTTC,CASSQDGDLGNEQFF
-,TRBJ1-1,TRBV7-9,-,TGTGCCAGCAGCTTAGATGCCGGCCCTGAAGCTTTCTTT,CASSLDAGPEAFF
-,TRBJ2-5,TRBV30,-,TGTGCCTGGAGTGTAGGATTCCACGAGACCCAGTACTTC,CAWSVGFHETQYF
-,TRBJ2-3,TRBV12-3/TRBV12-4,-,TGTGCCAGCAGTTTAACCACCCGACCCACAGATACGCAGTATTTT,CASSLTTRPTDTQYF
-,TRBJ1-1,TRBV4-1,-,TGCGCCAGCAGCAAACCCTGGGGGGATATGGACACTGAAGCTTTCTTT,CASSKPWGDMDTEAFF
few,TRBJ1-4,TRBV20-1,-,TGCAGTGCGTTACAGATCGAGGGTGAAAAACTGTTTTTT,CSALQIEGEKLFF
-,TRBJ2-6,TRBV5-6,-,TGTGCCAGCAGCTTGGCAGGGGTGAATTTGAGGGCCAACGTCCTGACTTTC,CASSLAGVNLRANVLTF
-,TRBJ1-1,TRBV6-1,-,TGTGCCAGCAGATTACAAAGAAACACTGAAGCTTTCTTT,CASRLQRNTEAFF
many,TRBJ1-2,TRBV20-1,-,TGCAGTGCCGATCAGGGGCTGTACGGCTACACCTTC,CSADQGLYGYTF
-,TRBJ1-5,TRBV6-1,-,TGTGCCAGCAGTCCCCCTAGACACCGTGGGGCATTGGCCCAGCATTTT,CASSPPRHRGALAQHF
few,TRBJ2-7,TRBV4-2,TRBD1,TGTGCCAGCAGCCAGGGACAGGGGTCCGTCTACGAGCAGTACTTC,CASSQGQGSVYEQYF
few,TRBJ2-7,TRBV6-5,-,TGTGCCAGCAGACCCCTCCGGGACTTCTCCTACGAGCAGTACTTC,CASRPLRDFSYEQYF
few,TRBJ2-5,TRBV5-4,-,TGTGCCAGCACTCCAGACAGGTCGGAGACCCAGTACTTC,CASTPDRSETQYF
-,TRBJ2-3,TRBV7-2,-,TGTGCCAGCAGCTTAGGCTTGGGGGAGGCAGATACGCAGTATTTT,CASSLGLGEADTQYF
-,TRBJ1-1,TRBV7-4,-,TGTGCCAGCAGGCGGACGGCAAACACTGAAGCTTTCTTT,CASRRTANTEAFF
-,TRBJ2-3,TRBV20-1,TRBD1,TGCAGTGCTAGAGAACGGACAGGAGGCACAGATACGCAGTATTTT,CSARERTGGTDTQYF
few,TRBJ1-5,TRBV12-3/TRBV12-4,TRBD1,TGTGCCAGCAGTCGACGGACAGGAGGTAGCAATCAGCCCCAGCATTTT,CASSRRTGGSNQPQHF
-,TRBJ2-7,TRBV15,-,TGTGCCACCAGCAGAGAGGCCCCAGGCTACGAGCAGTACTTC,CATSREAPGYEQYF
few,TRBJ2-3,TRBV6-6,-,TGTGCCAGCAGTTACGGCGGGGCTAGCACAGATACGCAGTATTTT,CASSYGGASTDTQYF
-,TRBJ2-1,TRBV7-2,TRBD1,TGTGCCAGCAGTTTCCAACAGGGGAGCCCCTACAATGAGCAGTTCTTC,CASSFQQGSPYNEQFF
-,TRBJ2-3,TRBV27,TRBD2,TGTGCCAGCAGTTGGGATACTAGCGGGGGAGGCACAGATACGCAGTATTTT,CASSWDTSGGGTDTQYF
few,TRBJ2-3,TRBV5-1,TRBD2,TGCGCCAGCACTATGGGGGGACTAACAGATACGCAGTATTTT,CASTMGGLTDTQYF
-,TRBJ2-5,TRBV5-4,TRBD1,TGTGCCAGCAGCCGAGACAGGGCAAGCGACCAAGAGACCCAGTACTTC,CASSRDRASDQETQYF
-,TRBJ2-3,TRBV29-1,-,TGCAGCGTTGAAGGAGGCAGGGGCATAACAGATACGCAGTATTTT,CSVEGGRGITDTQYF
few,TRBJ2-1,TRBV3-1,TRBD2,TGTGCCAGCAGCGGGACTAGCGGGGGCCCTCCCTTCTACAATGAGCAGTTCTTC,CASSGTSGGPPFYNEQFF
-,TRBJ2-3,TRBV4-3,TRBD2,TGCGCCAGCAGCCAACTAGCGGGGGCTGGTACAGATACGCAGTATTTT,CASSQLAGAGTDTQYF
-,TRBJ2-1,TRBV4-1,TRBD2,TGCGCCAGCAGCCAAGTTCCTTTAGAGACTAGCAGCCGTTCATTTGAGCAGTTCTTC,CASSQVPLETSSRSFEQFF
-,TRBJ1-2,TRBV3-1,-,TGTGCCAGCAGCCAAACAACAGGGATTTTCTATGGCTACACCTTC,CASSQTTGIFYGYTF
-,TRBJ2-7,TRBV20-1,-,TGCAGTGCTAGGCACAGGTCGAGCTCCTACGAGCAGTACTTC,CSARHRSSSYEQYF
-,TRBJ1-2,TRBV20-1,TRBD1,TGCAGTGCTAGAGTGCACAGGGGTTATGGCTACACCTTC,CSARVHRGYGYTF
-,TRBJ2-3,TRBV4-3,TRBD1,TGCGCCAGCGGCCAAGATAAGTTTTCAGGGGGAACAGATACGCAGTATTTT,CASGQDKFSGGTDTQYF
-,TRBJ2-1,TRBV29-1,TRBD1,TGCAGCGTTGAAAGGGGGCCTGAGCAGTTCTTC,CSVERGPEQFF